The rows below give T cell receptor beta chains drawn from one sample of a study of response to subunit inactivated influenza vaccine. TCRdb reanalysed the RT-PCR reads using MiXCR and keeps one entry per CDR3 protein. The sample has hundreds of thousands of distinct CDR3 sequences; roughly 20% are singletons. The specimen comprised PBMCs from blood, sampled around 5 days after vaccination. All receptors derive from a man aged 45-65 years who received an inactivated influenza vaccine. Both conserved end residues are part of each CDR3. The D gene is left open where the match is weak. Size is stated for part of the rows, as once, few or many counts, or as a class when the clone is expanded.

TRBJ2-4	.	TRBV3-1	.	CASSQGSQGNIQYF	TGTGCCAGCAGCCAAGGGTCCCAGGGAAACATTCAGTACTTC
TRBJ2-1	many	TRBV7-6	TRBD2	CASSPSLGGGASSYNEQFF	TGTGCCAGCAGCCCGAGCCTTGGCGGGGGGGCCAGTTCCTACAATGAGCAGTTCTTC
TRBJ1-3	.	TRBV5-1	.	CASSGGQASGNTIYF	TGCGCCAGCTCTGGGGGGCAGGCCTCTGGAAACACCATATATTTT
TRBJ2-7	few	TRBV10-3	TRBD1	CAVGQGASEQYF	TGTGCCGTCGGACAGGGGGCTTCCGAGCAGTACTTC
TRBJ1-3	few	TRBV29-1	.	CSVEGRSGNTIYF	TGCAGCGTTGAAGGTCGCTCTGGAAACACCATATATTTT
TRBJ1-2	.	TRBV12-3/TRBV12-4	.	CASSLTGFNYGYTF	TGTGCCAGCAGTTTAACAGGATTTAACTATGGCTACACCTTC
TRBJ1-2	.	TRBV3-1	.	CASTDRARESYGYTF	TGTGCCAGCACCGACCGGGCCAGGGAGTCCTATGGCTACACCTTC
TRBJ1-5	few	TRBV20-1	.	CSARGGKANQPQHF	TGCAGTGCTAGGGGAGGCAAGGCCAATCAGCCCCAGCATTTT
TRBJ2-1	.	TRBV15	TRBD2	CATSSMGSGGAVSEQFF	TGTGCCACCAGCAGCATGGGAAGCGGGGGGGCGGTTAGTGAGCAGTTCTTC
TRBJ1-3	.	TRBV12-3/TRBV12-4	.	CASSLRPVSGNTIYF	TGTGCCAGCAGTTTAAGGCCAGTCTCTGGAAACACCATATATTTT
TRBJ1-1	many	TRBV12-3/TRBV12-4	.	CASSPGVWTEAFF	TGTGCCAGCAGTCCAGGGGTGTGGACTGAAGCTTTCTTT
TRBJ2-7	few	TRBV3-1	.	CASSQRQDHEQYF	TGTGCCAGCAGCCAACGACAGGACCACGAGCAGTACTTC
TRBJ2-3	many	TRBV12-3/TRBV12-4	.	CASSDRDNTDTQYF	TGTGCCAGCAGCGACCGGGACAACACAGATACGCAGTATTTT
TRBJ2-5	.	TRBV9	.	CASSVSPGETQYF	TGTGCCAGCAGCGTCAGCCCTGGGGAGACCCAGTACTTC
TRBJ2-7	many	TRBV12-3/TRBV12-4	.	CASSSGRTTYEQYF	TGTGCCAGCAGTTCGGGGAGAACCACCTACGAGCAGTACTTC
TRBJ2-7	.	TRBV20-1	TRBD1	CSARGDRAPIYEQYF	TGCAGTGCTAGAGGGGACAGGGCTCCCATCTACGAGCAGTACTTC
TRBJ1-1	few	TRBV6-2/TRBV6-3	.	CASSYPRREAEAFF	TGTGCCAGCAGTTACCCACGCCGGGAAGCGGAAGCTTTCTTT
TRBJ2-7	many	TRBV5-1	TRBD1	CASSWRDRGGEQYF	TGCGCCAGCAGCTGGCGGGACAGGGGCGGCGAGCAGTACTTC
TRBJ1-5	few	TRBV24-1	.	CATSDQYNQPQHF	TGTGCCACCAGTGATCAGTACAATCAGCCCCAGCATTTT
TRBJ2-2	few	TRBV30	.	CAWTRQNTGELFF	TGTGCCTGGACAAGGCAGAACACCGGGGAGCTGTTTTTT
TRBJ1-1	many	TRBV6-1	.	CASSAGPPQTTEAFF	TGTGCCAGCAGTGCGGGACCTCCACAGACCACTGAAGCTTTCTTT
TRBJ2-1	.	TRBV12-3/TRBV12-4	TRBD2	CASRTGLAIGEQFF	TGTGCCAGCAGGACGGGACTAGCGATCGGTGAGCAGTTCTTC
TRBJ2-7	many	TRBV29-1	.	CSVELNRSGYEQYF	TGCAGCGTTGAGCTGAATAGAAGTGGCTACGAGCAGTACTTC
TRBJ2-7	few	TRBV10-2	.	CASQNRVVLSYEQYF	TGCGCTTCCCAGAACCGGGTCGTCCTCTCCTACGAGCAGTACTTC